The 13 T cell receptor beta chains in this list originate from one sample, sequenced in a study of glioma-infiltrating T cells. TCR alpha and beta CDR3 regions were amplified from RNA using iRepertoire nested multiplex PCR. A single record per CDR3 protein comes from TCRdb applying MiXCR to the multiplex PCR reads. The data show roughly 120,000 distinct CDR3 sequences, with roughly 24% seen just once and 12% to 15% held by the top ten. Source material: glioma tissue, nonneoplastic brain tissue, or PBMCs (not recorded which). The receptors derive from a human donor with low-grade glioma or glioblastoma, undergoing nonglioma brain surgery, or in good health (not recorded which).

This clonotype came up many times. The chain has TRBV6-1 and TRBJ2-3; tentatively, D is TRBD1 or TRBD2 (5 bases each). The V end was cut by 10 bases, the J end by 1 base, with 12 bases between. CDR1 and CDR2 from the germline V gene are MNHNS and SASEGT. The CDR3 is 13 residues long. For the CDR3, the DNA is TGTGCCACCGGGGCGACCCGCACAGATACGCAGTATTTT. Its translation: CATGATRTDTQYF.

The V and J genes are TRBV6-9 and TRBJ2-3; 7 bases align to TRBD2. V shed 7 bases and J 0 bases; nucleotides not matched to a gene: 4. The CDR3 sequence is 14 residues long. From germline, CDR1 is MNHGY and CDR2 SVAAGI. The CDR3, as DNA: TGTGCCAGCACTTTTAGCGGGAGCACAGATACGCAGTATTTT. Its protein product is CASTFSGSTDTQYF.

This clonotype has at least ten counts. The chain uses TRBV6-2 or TRBV6-3 and TRBJ2-5; D unclear. CDR3 length: 12 residues. Germline assignment: CDR1 MNHEY and CDR2 SVGEGT. Trimming removed 0 bases from V and 4 bases from J, with 3 bases in between. The CDR3 DNA is TGTGCCAGCAGTTACTCCGTAGAGACCCAGTACTTC. It yields the protein CASSYSVETQYF.

The chain employs TRBV7-2 and TRBJ2-1; TRBD2 agrees at 12 bases. The junction had 4 bases not matched to a gene; V was cut back by 4 bases and J by 9 bases. Germline CDR1 is SGHTA and CDR2 is FQGNSA. The CDR3 spans 14 residues. The CDR3 protein is CASSSSGRAGEQFF. The DNA of the CDR3 is TGTGCCAGCAGCTCTAGCGGGAGGGCCGGTGAGCAGTTCTTC.

This clonotype came up a few times. Relative to the germline gene, one junction end is altered; a read error may explain this. V is TRBV7-9 and J is TRBJ2-1, with 8 positions matching TRBD2. The germline V gene has CDR1 SEHNR and CDR2 FQNEAQ (reference sequence). This CDR3 contains 15 residues. CDR3 loop: CASSLGLAIRNEQSF. DNA for the CDR3: TGTGCCAGCAGCTTAGGACTAGCGATCAGAAATGAGCAGTCCTTC. Filled out from reference TRBV7-9 and TRBJ2-1, the complete variable domain reads DTGVSQNPRHKITKRGQNVTFRCDPISEHNRLYWYRQTLGQGPEFLTYFQNEAQLEKSRLLSDRFSAERPKGSFSTLEIQRTEQGDSAMYLCASSLGLAIRNEQSFGPGTRLTVL.

Concerning this clonotype: Possible read error: a much larger clone is one base away. In DNA, the CDR3 is TGTGCCAGCAGTCCCGGAGTGACCCAGTACTTC. This translates into CASSPGVTQYF. The rearrangement links TRBV6-2 or TRBV6-3 to TRBJ2-5, with unresolved D. CDR1 is MNHEY, CDR2 SVGEGT, per germline. The CDR3 covers 11 residues. Trimming removed 5 bases at V and 7 bases at J, with 8 bases between.

V gene TRBV4-3 combines with J gene TRBJ1-4; D is ambiguous. The germline V gene has CDR1 LGHNA and CDR2 YSLEER. The CDR3 extends over 16 amino acids. Trimming shortened V by 1 base and J by 7 bases, and 16 bases separated the two germline ends. CDR3 amino acids: CASSQVSSLAGEKLFF. As DNA, the CDR3 is TGCGCCAGCAGCCAAGTATCATCCCTTGCCGGTGAAAAACTGTTTTTT.

The chain combines TRBV28 with TRBJ2-1; D remains unclear. Between the trimmed V and J ends, which lost 8 bases and 8 bases, there was a span of 13 bases. Germline loops: CDR1 MDHEN, CDR2 SYDVKM. The CDR3 has 12 residues. DNA for the CDR3: TGTGCCAGCCGGCCTCGTGCCGATGAGCAGTTCTTC. Translated, it gives CASRPRADEQFF.

As regards this clonotype: Given a much more abundant clone one base away, this may be a read error. The genes are TRBV19 and TRBJ1-5; perhaps TRBD1 as D (5 bases). The length of the CDR3 is 16 residues. The V end was cut by 10 bases, the J end by 2 bases, with 21 bases between. The V gene's germline CDR1 is LNHDA and CDR2 SQIVND (reference sequence). CDR3 amino acids: CANLPQGTKGNQPQHF. In DNA, the CDR3 is TGTGCCAATCTTCCTCAGGGAACCAAGGGCAATCAGCCCCAGCATTTT.

This clonotype appeared a few times. V is TRBV5-1 and J is TRBJ2-5, with TRBD1 matching 7 bases. The germline V gene has CDR1 SGHRS and CDR2 YFSETQ. The CDR3 covers 12 residues. Germline trimming cut 8 bases from V and 2 bases from J; bases unmatched to any gene: 3. The CDR3 loop is CASTGDQETQYF. The CDR3 DNA follows: TGCGCCAGTACAGGGGATCAAGAGACCCAGTACTTC.

In its sample, this clonotype was seen many times. The gene calls are TRBV25-1 and TRBJ2-7; TRBD1 is a possible D gene (6 bases). This CDR3 is built from 18 residues. Germline values: CDR1 MGHDK, CDR2 SYGVNS. The V gene lost 2 bases and the J gene lost 0 bases, with 20 bases spanning the gap. CDR3 sequence: CASSEESPDRFPSYEQYF. The CDR3 DNA reads TGTGCCAGCAGTGAAGAATCCCCAGACAGGTTTCCCTCCTACGAGCAGTACTTC.

This clonotype was seen ten or more times. V gene TRBV25-1 combines with J gene TRBJ2-7; D may be TRBD1 (6 bases). Trimming took off 3 bases at V and 13 bases at J, with 19 bases between the two ends. Germline V gene data show CDR1 as MGHDK and CDR2 as SYGVNS. The length of the CDR3 is 13 residues. The CDR3 is CASSEDSLGSTYF. The DNA for the CDR3 is TGTGCCAGCAGTGAGGACAGCCTCGGATCCACTTACTTC.

Ten or more counts support this clonotype. The chain carries TRBV2 and TRBJ1-5, with a tentative D call TRBD1 (5 bases). CDR1 and CDR2 from the germline V gene are SNHLY and FYNNEI. V was pared by 6 bases and J by 9 bases, with 18 bases between. This CDR3 comprises 14 residues. The chain's CDR3 is CASSGGEGMRPQHF. The DNA for the CDR3 is TGTGCCAGCAGCGGGGGGGAGGGGATGCGGCCCCAGCATTTT.